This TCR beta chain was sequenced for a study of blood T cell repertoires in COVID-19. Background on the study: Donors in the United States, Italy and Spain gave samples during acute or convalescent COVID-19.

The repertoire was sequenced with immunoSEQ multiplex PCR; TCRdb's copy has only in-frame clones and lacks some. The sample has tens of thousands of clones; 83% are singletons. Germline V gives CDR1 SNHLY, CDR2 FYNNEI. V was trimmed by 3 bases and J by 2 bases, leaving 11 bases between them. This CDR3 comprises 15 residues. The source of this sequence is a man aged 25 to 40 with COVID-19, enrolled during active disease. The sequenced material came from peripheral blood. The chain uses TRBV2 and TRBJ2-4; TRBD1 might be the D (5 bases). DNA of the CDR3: TGTGCCAGCAGTGACAGGGTTGGGACCAAAAACATTCAGTACTTC. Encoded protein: CASSDRVGTKNIQYF.